The 22 T cell receptor beta chains reported below all come from one sample, sequenced in a study of T cells expressing NK-cell markers. TCRdb reprocessed the 5' RACE reads and keeps a single row for each CDR3 protein, giving no DNA. The sample has about half a million distinct CDR3 sequences. Sequencing was carried out using blood T cells: a sorted CD56 or NKG2C T cell subset, CD4+ or CD8+ T cells, or bulk PBMC T cells (not recorded which). The source of these receptors is a woman aged 50 to 60 in good health.

This sequence joins TRBV20-1 and TRBJ1-1; with no DNA, the TCRdb D assignment of TRBD1 cannot be verified. The CDR3 has 14 residues. Germline lookup yields CDR1 DFQATT and CDR2 SNEGSKA (reference sequence). The CDR3 loop is CSAQGHGKDTEAFF.

The chain links TRBV20-1 to TRBJ1-2; TCRdb reports TRBD1, a call that lacks DNA to check it against. The CDR3 is 12 amino acids. Germline loops: CDR1 DFQATT, CDR2 SNEGSKA (reference sequence). The CDR3 spells CSARIAAGTSTF.

The chain carries TRBV5-1 and TRBJ2-2; TCRdb outputs TRBD2, but without DNA this stays unchecked. Germline V gene lookup returns CDR1 SGHRS and CDR2 YFSETQ. This CDR3 is built from 15 residues. This CDR3 is CASSLEDSYTGELFF.

The chain links TRBV6-2 or TRBV6-3 to TRBJ2-5; TCRdb gives TRBD1 as the D gene, but with no DNA this cannot be confirmed. The CDR3 loop spans 16 amino acids. Germline CDR1 MNHEY, CDR2 SVGEGT. The CDR3 loop reads CASSYSSGTTQETQYF.

The chain is built from TRBV11-2 and TRBJ2-1; no DNA is available, so the TRBD1 call from TCRdb remains unchecked. The CDR3 runs to 15 residues. Looked up from germline, CDR1 is SGHAT and CDR2 is FQNNGV. CDR3 sequence reads: CASSQTGVLSGEQFF. Full variable domain (outside the CDR3, taken from reference TRBV11-2 and TRBJ2-1): EAGVAQSPRYKIIEKRQSVAFWCNPISGHATLYWYQQILGQGPKLLIQFQNNGVVDDSQLPKDRFSAERLKGVDSTLKIQPAKLEDSAVYLCASSQTGVLSGEQFFGPGTRLTVL.

The genes are TRBV29-1 and TRBJ2-2; TCRdb selects TRBD1, and the lack of DNA leaves this call unchecked. The CDR3 is made up of 12 amino acids. Germline CDR1 SQVTM, CDR2 ANQGSEA. The CDR3 loop is CSVGQSFGELFF.

This chain uses TRBV5-1 with TRBJ1-6; the D call from TCRdb, TRBD1, cannot be confirmed without DNA. Per the germline V gene, CDR1 is SGHRS and CDR2 is YFSETQ. The CDR3 extends over 15 amino acids. CDR3 sequence reads: CASSTDGQGNSPLHF.

The V call is TRBV9, the J call TRBJ2-3; TCRdb's D gene call, TRBD1, goes unchecked for lack of DNA. Germline V lookup: CDR1 SGDLS, CDR2 YYNGEE. This CDR3 spans 15 amino acids. The CDR3: CASSPQSQGTDTQYF.

The chain uses TRBV3-1 and TRBJ2-1. Germline V CDR1 and CDR2: LGHDT, YNNKEL (reference sequence). The CDR3 is 15 residues long. The CDR3 protein is CASSPGWEPYNEQFF.

V gene TRBV6-5 combines with J gene TRBJ2-3; TCRdb gives TRBD2 as the D gene, but with no DNA this cannot be confirmed. The CDR3 totals 15 residues. Germline CDR1 and CDR2: MNHEY and SVGAGI. This chain's CDR3 is CASSLLEGYTDTQYF.

This sequence joins TRBV5-4 and TRBJ2-3; the D call from TCRdb, TRBD1, cannot be confirmed without DNA. CDR3 length equals 14 residues. Per germline, CDR1 SGHNT and CDR2 YYREEE (reference sequence). The CDR3 region is CASSNRGEGDTQYF.

This sequence joins TRBV7-2 and TRBJ2-2. Germline loops: CDR1 SGHTA, CDR2 FQGNSA. The CDR3 sequence is 14 residues long. The CDR3 protein is CASRTFAGTGELFF.

The chain employs TRBV5-1 and TRBJ1-2; TCRdb's D call, TRBD1, is unchecked because there is no DNA. The V gene's germline CDR1 is SGHRS and CDR2 YFSETQ. The CDR3 is 15 residues long. CDR3 residues: CASSSAAGQGNGYTF.

The chain recombines TRBV2 with TRBJ1-1. Looked up from germline, CDR1 is SNHLY and CDR2 is FYNNEI. The CDR3 loop spans 14 amino acids. CDR3 sequence reads: CASKERDLGTEAFF.

The CDR3 loop is CASSLSPTGGGSYNEQFF. This sequence joins TRBV5-1 and TRBJ2-1. CDR1 and CDR2 from the germline V gene are SGHRS and YFSETQ. The CDR3 is made up of 18 amino acids.

CDR3 in amino acids: CASSLRWEGYEQYF. V gene TRBV5-1 combines with J gene TRBJ2-7; absent DNA, TCRdb's TRBD2 call cannot be checked. The CDR3 loop spans 14 amino acids. Germline-derived CDR1 and CDR2 are SGHRS and YFSETQ.

The rearrangement joins TRBV10-3 to TRBJ2-5; TCRdb's assignment of TRBD1 cannot be checked, as there is no DNA. The CDR3 covers 14 residues. The V gene's germline CDR1 is ENHRY and CDR2 SYGVKD. The CDR3 sequence: CAISEPGIGETQYF.

The gene calls are TRBV7-8 and TRBJ2-4. CDR1 is SGHVS, CDR2 FQNEAQ, per germline. CDR3 length: 13 amino acids. Here the CDR3 reads CASSLESIGKQYF.

The chain combines TRBV6-5 with TRBJ2-1; TCRdb selects TRBD1, and the lack of DNA leaves this call unchecked. Germline CDR1 and CDR2: MNHEY and SVGAGI. The CDR3 covers 13 residues. This CDR3 reads CASIRQTDNEQFF.

The chain employs TRBV20-1 and TRBJ2-7; TCRdb's D gene call, TRBD2, goes unchecked for lack of DNA. This CDR3 spans 16 amino acids. Germline loops: CDR1 DFQATT, CDR2 SNEGSKA (reference sequence). This CDR3 reads CSARRGTSGSFGEQYF.

The V and J genes are TRBV11-1 and TRBJ2-1; TCRdb's assignment of TRBD2 cannot be checked, as there is no DNA. Germline V gives CDR1 SGHAT, CDR2 FQDESV (reference sequence). This CDR3 is 14 amino acids long. The CDR3 sequence is CASSFSGRGPEQFF. The variable domain in full, with the rest retrieved from reference TRBV11-1 and TRBJ2-1, is EAEVAQSPRYKITEKSQAVAFWCDPISGHATLYWYRQILGQGPELLVQFQDESVVDDSQLPKDRFSAERLKGVDSTLKIQPAELGDSAMYLCASSFSGRGPEQFFGPGTRLTVL.

This rearrangement joins TRBV7-7 to TRBJ2-6. Germline V gives CDR1 SSHAT, CDR2 FNYEAQ (reference sequence). The CDR3 consists of 14 residues. CDR3 region: CASSQGSGANVLTF.